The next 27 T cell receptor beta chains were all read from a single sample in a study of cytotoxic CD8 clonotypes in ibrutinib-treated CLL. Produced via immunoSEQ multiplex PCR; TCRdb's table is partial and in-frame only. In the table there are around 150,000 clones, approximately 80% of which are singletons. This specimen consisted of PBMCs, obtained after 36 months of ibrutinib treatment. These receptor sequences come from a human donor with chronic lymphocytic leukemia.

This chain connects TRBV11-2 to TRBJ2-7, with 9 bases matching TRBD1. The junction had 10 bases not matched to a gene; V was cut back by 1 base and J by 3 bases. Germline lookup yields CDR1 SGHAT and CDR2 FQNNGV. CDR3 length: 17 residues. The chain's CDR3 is CASSLVLSPTGGYEQYF. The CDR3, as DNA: TGTGCCAGCAGCTTAGTTTTGAGCCCGACAGGGGGCTACGAGCAGTACTTC.

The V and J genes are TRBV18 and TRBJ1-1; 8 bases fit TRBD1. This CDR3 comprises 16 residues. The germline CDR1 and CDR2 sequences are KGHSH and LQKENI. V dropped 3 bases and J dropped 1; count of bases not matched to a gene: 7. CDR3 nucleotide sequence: TGTGCCAGCTCACCGCTACGGCAGGGGGCGAACACTGAAGCTTTCTTT. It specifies CASSPLRQGANTEAFF.

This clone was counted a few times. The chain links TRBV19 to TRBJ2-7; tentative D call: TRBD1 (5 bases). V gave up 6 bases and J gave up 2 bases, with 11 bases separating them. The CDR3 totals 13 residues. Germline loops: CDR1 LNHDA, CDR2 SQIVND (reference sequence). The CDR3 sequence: CASRETDTYEQYF. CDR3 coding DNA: TGTGCCAGTAGGGAGACAGATACCTACGAGCAGTACTTC.

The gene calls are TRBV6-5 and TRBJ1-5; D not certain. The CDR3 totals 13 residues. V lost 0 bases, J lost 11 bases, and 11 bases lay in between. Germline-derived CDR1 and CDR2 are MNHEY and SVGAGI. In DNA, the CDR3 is TGTGCCAGCAGTTACTCGTCTGGGGTGGCCCAGCATTTT. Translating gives CASSYSSGVAQHF.

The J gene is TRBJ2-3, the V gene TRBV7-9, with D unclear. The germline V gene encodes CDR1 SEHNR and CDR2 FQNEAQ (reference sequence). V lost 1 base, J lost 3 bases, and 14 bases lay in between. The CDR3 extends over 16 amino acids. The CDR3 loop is CASSLGLTLRTDTQYF. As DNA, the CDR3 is TGTGCCAGCAGCTTAGGTCTAACTCTCAGGACAGATACGCAGTATTTT.

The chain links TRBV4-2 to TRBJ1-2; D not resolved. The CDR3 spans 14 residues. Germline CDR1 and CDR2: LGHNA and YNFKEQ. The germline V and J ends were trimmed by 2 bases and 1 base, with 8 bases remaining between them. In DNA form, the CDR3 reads TGTGCCAGCAGCCAAAGGCTCCTTAACTATGGCTACACCTTC. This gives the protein CASSQRLLNYGYTF.

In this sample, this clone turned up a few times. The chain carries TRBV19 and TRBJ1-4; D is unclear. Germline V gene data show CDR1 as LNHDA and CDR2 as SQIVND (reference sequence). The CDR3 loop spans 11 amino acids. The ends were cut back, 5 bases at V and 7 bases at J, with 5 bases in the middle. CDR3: CASSGAEKLFF. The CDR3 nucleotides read TGTGCCAGTAGTGGAGCTGAAAAACTGTTTTTT. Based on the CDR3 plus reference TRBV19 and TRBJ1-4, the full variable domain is DGGITQSPKYLFRKEGQNVTLSCEQNLNHDAMYWYRQDPGQGLRLIYYSQIVNDFQKGDIAEGYSVSREKKESFPLTVTSAQKNPTAFYLCASSGAEKLFFGSGTQLSVL.

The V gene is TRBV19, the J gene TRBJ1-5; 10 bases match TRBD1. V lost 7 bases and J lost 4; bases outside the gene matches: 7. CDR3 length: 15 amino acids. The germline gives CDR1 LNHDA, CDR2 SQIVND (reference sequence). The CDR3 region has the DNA TGTGCCAGTACCCACCTGGACAGGGGGAATCAGCCCCAGCATTTT. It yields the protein CASTHLDRGNQPQHF.

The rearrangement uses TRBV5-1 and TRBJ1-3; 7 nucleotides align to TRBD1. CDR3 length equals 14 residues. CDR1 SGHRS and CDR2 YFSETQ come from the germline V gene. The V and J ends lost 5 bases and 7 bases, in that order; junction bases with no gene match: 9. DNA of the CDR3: TGCGCCAGCAGGTTAATGACAGGGCGGAACACCATATATTTT. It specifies CASRLMTGRNTIYF.

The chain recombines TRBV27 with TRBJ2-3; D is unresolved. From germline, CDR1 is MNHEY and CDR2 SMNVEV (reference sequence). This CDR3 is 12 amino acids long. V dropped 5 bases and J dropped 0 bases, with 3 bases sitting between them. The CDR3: CASSRSTDTQYF. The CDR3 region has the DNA TGTGCCAGCAGTCGGAGCACAGATACGCAGTATTTT.

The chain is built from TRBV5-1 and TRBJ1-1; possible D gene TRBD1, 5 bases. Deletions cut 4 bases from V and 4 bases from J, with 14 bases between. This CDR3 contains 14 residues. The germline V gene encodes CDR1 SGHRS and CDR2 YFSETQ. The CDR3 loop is CASSTRPGSTEAFF. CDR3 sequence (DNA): TGCGCCAGCAGCACCCGCCCAGGGAGCACTGAAGCTTTCTTT. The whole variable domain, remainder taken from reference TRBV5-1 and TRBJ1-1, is KAGVTQTPRYLIKTRGQQVTLSCSPISGHRSVSWYQQTPGQGLQFLFEYFSETQRNKGNFPGRFSGRQFSNSRSEMNVSTLELGDSALYLCASSTRPGSTEAFFGQGTRLTVV.

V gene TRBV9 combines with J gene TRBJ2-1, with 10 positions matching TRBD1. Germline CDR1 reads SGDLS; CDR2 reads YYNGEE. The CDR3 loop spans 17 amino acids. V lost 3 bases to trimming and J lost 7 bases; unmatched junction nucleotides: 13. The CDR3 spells CASSGNFRDRGWNEQFF. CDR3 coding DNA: TGTGCCAGCAGCGGTAATTTCCGGGACAGGGGATGGAATGAGCAGTTCTTC. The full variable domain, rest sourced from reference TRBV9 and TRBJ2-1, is DSGVTQTPKHLITATGQRVTLRCSPRSGDLSVYWYQQSLDQGLQFLIQYYNGEERAKGNILERFSAQQFPDLHSELNLSSLELGDSALYFCASSGNFRDRGWNEQFFGPGTRLTVL.

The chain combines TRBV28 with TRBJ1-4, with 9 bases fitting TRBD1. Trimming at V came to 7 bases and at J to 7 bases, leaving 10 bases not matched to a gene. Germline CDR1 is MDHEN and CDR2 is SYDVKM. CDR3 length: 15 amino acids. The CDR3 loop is CASKTSGTGPEKLFF. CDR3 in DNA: TGTGCCAGCAAAACCTCCGGGACAGGGCCTGAAAAACTGTTTTTT.

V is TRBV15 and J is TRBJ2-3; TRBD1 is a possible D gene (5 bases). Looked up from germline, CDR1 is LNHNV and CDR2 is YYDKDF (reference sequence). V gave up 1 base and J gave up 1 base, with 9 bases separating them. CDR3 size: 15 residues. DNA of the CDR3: TGTGCCACCAGCAGAGGAGCCAGGGGCACAGATACGCAGTATTTT. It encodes CATSRGARGTDTQYF.

The CDR3 DNA is TGTGCCAGCAACGGTGGGGTTCTAACTAACTATGGCTACACCTTC. It translates to CASNGGVLTNYGYTF. The gene calls are TRBV2 and TRBJ1-2; the D is unclear. V lost 7 bases, J lost 0 bases, and 15 bases lay in between. Germline CDR1 reads SNHLY; CDR2 reads FYNNEI. The CDR3 is 15 residues long.

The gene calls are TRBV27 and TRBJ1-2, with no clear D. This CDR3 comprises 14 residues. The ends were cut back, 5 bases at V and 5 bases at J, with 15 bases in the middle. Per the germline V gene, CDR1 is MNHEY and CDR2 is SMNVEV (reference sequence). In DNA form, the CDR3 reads TGTGCCAGCAGTCTTAACTTTGGAGGGTATGGCTACACCTTC. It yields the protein CASSLNFGGYGYTF.

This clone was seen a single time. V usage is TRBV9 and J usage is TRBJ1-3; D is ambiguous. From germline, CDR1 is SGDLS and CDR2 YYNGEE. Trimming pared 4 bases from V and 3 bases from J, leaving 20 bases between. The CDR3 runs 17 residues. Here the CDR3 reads CASSKGTGAGNGNTIYF. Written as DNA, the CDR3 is TGTGCCAGCAGCAAGGGCACCGGAGCTGGGAATGGAAACACCATATATTTT.

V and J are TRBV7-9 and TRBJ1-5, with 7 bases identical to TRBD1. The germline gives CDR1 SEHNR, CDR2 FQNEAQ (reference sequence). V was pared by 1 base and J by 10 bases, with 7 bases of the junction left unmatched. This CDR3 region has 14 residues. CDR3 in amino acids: CASSLETGPGPQHF. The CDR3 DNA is TGTGCCAGCAGCTTAGAGACAGGGCCCGGTCCCCAGCATTTT. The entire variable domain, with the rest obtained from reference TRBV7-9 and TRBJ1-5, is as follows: DTGVSQNPRHKITKRGQNVTFRCDPISEHNRLYWYRQTLGQGPEFLTYFQNEAQLEKSRLLSDRFSAERPKGSFSTLEIQRTEQGDSAMYLCASSLETGPGPQHFGDGTRLSIL.

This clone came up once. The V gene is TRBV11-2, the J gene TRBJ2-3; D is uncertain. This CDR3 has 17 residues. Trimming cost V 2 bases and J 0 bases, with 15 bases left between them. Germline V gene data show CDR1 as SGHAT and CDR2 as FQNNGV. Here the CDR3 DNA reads TGTGCCAGCAGCTTAAATCCCCTGCTAACTAGCACAGATACGCAGTATTTT. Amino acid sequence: CASSLNPLLTSTDTQYF.

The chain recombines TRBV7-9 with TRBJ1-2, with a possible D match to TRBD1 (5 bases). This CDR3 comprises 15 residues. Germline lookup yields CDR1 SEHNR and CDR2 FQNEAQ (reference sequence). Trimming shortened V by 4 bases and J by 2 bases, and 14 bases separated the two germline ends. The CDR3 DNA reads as TGTGCCAGCAGCTCGCAGGGACTGAAGAACTATGGCTACACCTTC. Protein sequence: CASSSQGLKNYGYTF.

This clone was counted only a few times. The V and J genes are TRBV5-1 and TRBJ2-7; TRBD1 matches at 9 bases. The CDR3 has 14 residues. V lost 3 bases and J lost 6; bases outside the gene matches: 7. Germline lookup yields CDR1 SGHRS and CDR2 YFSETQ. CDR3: CASSSTGGYLEQYF. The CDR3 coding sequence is TGCGCCAGCAGCTCGACAGGGGGTTACCTCGAGCAGTACTTC.

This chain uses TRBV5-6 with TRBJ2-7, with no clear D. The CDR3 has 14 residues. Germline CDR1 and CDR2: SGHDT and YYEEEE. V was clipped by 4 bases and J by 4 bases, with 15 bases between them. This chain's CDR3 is CASSLGGFRYEQYF. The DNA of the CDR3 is TGTGCCAGCAGCCTTGGTGGTTTTAGGTACGAGCAGTACTTC.

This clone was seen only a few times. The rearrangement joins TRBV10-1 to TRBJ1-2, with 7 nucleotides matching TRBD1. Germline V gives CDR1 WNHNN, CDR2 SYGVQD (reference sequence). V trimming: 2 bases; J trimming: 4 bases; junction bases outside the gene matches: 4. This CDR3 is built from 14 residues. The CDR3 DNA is TGCGCCAGCAGTGAGAGCCGGGACAGCTATGGCTACACCTTC. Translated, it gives CASSESRDSYGYTF.

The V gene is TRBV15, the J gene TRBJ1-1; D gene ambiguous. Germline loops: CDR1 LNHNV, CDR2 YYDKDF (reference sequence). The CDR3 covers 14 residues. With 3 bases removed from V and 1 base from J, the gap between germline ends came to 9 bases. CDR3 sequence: CATSSWVENTEAFF. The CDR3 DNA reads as TGTGCCACCAGCAGTTGGGTAGAGAACACTGAAGCTTTCTTT.

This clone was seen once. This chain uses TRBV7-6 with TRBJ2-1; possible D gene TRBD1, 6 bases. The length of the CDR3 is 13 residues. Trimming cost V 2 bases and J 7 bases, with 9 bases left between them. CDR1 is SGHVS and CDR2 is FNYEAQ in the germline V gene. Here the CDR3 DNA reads TGTGCCAGCAGCTTATCAGGACAGAATGAGCAGTTCTTC. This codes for CASSLSGQNEQFF.

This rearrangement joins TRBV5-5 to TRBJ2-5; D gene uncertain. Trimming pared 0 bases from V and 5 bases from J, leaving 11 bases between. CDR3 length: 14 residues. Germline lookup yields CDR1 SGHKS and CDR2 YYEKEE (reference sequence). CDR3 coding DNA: TGTGCCAGCAGCTTGGTGTTTCCCATTGAGACCCAGTACTTC. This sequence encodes CASSLVFPIETQYF. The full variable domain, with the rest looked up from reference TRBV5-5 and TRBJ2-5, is DAGVTQSPTHLIKTRGQQVTLRCSPISGHKSVSWYQQVLGQGPQFIFQYYEKEERGRGNFPDRFSARQFPNYSSELNVNALLLGDSALYLCASSLVFPIETQYFGPGTRLLVL.

Here the CDR3 reads CASGGAGATEAFF. DNA of the CDR3: TGTGCCAGCGGCGGTGCCGGAGCCACTGAAGCTTTCTTT. The V gene is TRBV2, the J gene TRBJ1-1; D unresolved. The CDR3 totals 13 residues. V dropped 8 bases and J dropped 4 bases, with 14 bases sitting between them. CDR1 is SNHLY and CDR2 is FYNNEI in the germline V gene.